These T cell receptor beta chains were read from a single sample in a study of blood T cells in healthy people across ages. TCRdb re-analysed the 5' RACE reads in MiXCR, keeping a single row per CDR3 protein. This sample yields hundreds of thousands of distinct CDR3 sequences, of which more than 40% are seen a single time; 30% to 40% belongs to the top ten. The material sequenced was blood. These receptors all stem from a woman aged 60-75 years in good health. The CDR3 runs from the conserved cysteine through the conserved F or W. The D gene is left open where the match is weak. Clone sizes are given selectively: once, few, many, or a class where the clone is expanded.

TRBJ2-1,TRBV27,.,.,CASKIDRTYNEQFF,TGTGCCAGCAAAATCGACAGGACGTACAATGAGCAGTTCTTC
TRBJ2-3,TRBV6-6,.,.,CASSLTTTSTDTQYF,TGTGCCAGCAGTTTGACGACAACAAGCACAGATACGCAGTATTTT
TRBJ2-1,TRBV4-1,.,TRBD2,CASSQGLAGVSEQFF,TGCGCCAGCAGCCAAGGACTAGCGGGAGTGAGTGAGCAGTTCTTC
TRBJ1-1,TRBV5-5,.,.,CASSLGWEFSNTEAFF,TGTGCCAGCAGCTTGGGCTGGGAGTTTTCGAACACTGAAGCTTTCTTT
TRBJ2-3,TRBV13,few,TRBD2,CASSSITSGRVETDTQYF,TGTGCCAGCAGCTCAATTACTAGCGGGAGGGTCGAGACAGATACGCAGTATTTT
TRBJ2-5,TRBV29-1,.,.,CSVEGTGRGTVKEQYF,TGCAGCGTTGAAGGGACAGGGAGGGGAACTGTAAAGGAGCAGTACTTC
TRBJ2-1,TRBV30,.,TRBD1,CACLRDRNYNEQFF,TGTGCCTGTCTCCGGGACAGGAACTACAATGAGCAGTTCTTC
TRBJ2-5,TRBV7-2,.,TRBD2,CASSSSGGWETQYF,TGTGCCAGCAGCTCCTCGGGAGGATGGGAGACCCAGTACTTC
TRBJ2-1,TRBV15,.,.,CATSRDFGGRHEGEQFF,TGTGCCACCAGCAGAGACTTTGGGGGAAGGCACGAAGGTGAGCAGTTCTTC
TRBJ2-1,TRBV3-1,.,.,CASSQENGGVNEQFF,TGTGCCAGCAGCCAAGAAAACGGAGGGGTCAATGAGCAGTTCTTC
TRBJ1-2,TRBV27,.,.,CASRDSGGYTF,TGTGCCAGCAGGGATTCTGGGGGCTACACCTTC
TRBJ1-1,TRBV7-3,.,TRBD1,CASSLRQGVAEAFF,TGTGCCAGCAGCTTAAGGCAGGGGGTGGCTGAAGCTTTCTTT
TRBJ2-1,TRBV3-1,.,.,CASSQLFYNEQFF,TGTGCCAGCAGCCAACTCTTCTACAATGAGCAGTTCTTC
TRBJ2-7,TRBV9,many,.,CASSGQGAYEQYF,TGTGCCAGCAGCGGGCAGGGCGCCTACGAGCAGTACTTC
TRBJ2-5,TRBV20-1,once,.,CSTKQRLVQETQYF,TGCAGTACCAAACAGCGACTTGTCCAAGAGACCCAGTACTTC
TRBJ2-7,TRBV30,once,.,CAWSPRYEQYF,TGTGCCTGGAGCCCCCGGTACGAGCAGTACTTC
TRBJ1-2,TRBV20-1,.,TRBD1,CSAAQGADYGYTF,TGCAGTGCTGCTCAGGGGGCGGACTATGGCTACACCTTC
TRBJ2-3,TRBV4-3,few,.,CASSPQSSTDTQYF,TGCGCCAGCAGTCCACAGAGCAGCACAGATACGCAGTATTTT
TRBJ2-7,TRBV27,.,TRBD1,CASSAAWDRGRDEQYF,TGTGCCAGCAGCGCTGCCTGGGACAGGGGTAGGGATGAGCAGTACTTC
TRBJ1-2,TRBV7-2,.,.,CASSLEHSYGYTF,TGTGCCAGCAGCTTAGAGCACAGCTATGGCTACACCTTC
TRBJ2-6,TRBV20-1,.,.,CSARRVSGANVLTF,TGCAGTGCTCGCAGGGTCTCTGGGGCCAACGTCCTGACTTTC
TRBJ2-2,TRBV4-3,.,.,CASSQKPGTPQNTGELFF,TGCGCCAGCAGCCAAAAACCCGGGACCCCACAGAACACCGGGGAGCTGTTTTTT
TRBJ1-5,TRBV7-9,.,TRBD1,CASSRQGGHQHF,TGTGCCAGCAGCCGTCAGGGGGGTCACCAGCATTTT
TRBJ2-1,TRBV15,.,.,CATSSGGVNEQFF,TGTGCCACCAGCAGCGGGGGCGTCAATGAGCAGTTCTTC
TRBJ2-5,TRBV20-1,.,TRBD2,CSARVLAGGQETQYF,TGCAGTGCTAGGGTGCTAGCGGGAGGCCAAGAGACCCAGTACTTC
TRBJ2-2,TRBV6-1,.,.,CAGETGRAGELFF,TGTGCCGGCGAGACAGGGAGGGCCGGGGAGCTGTTTTTT
TRBJ2-1,TRBV11-2,.,.,CASSSRVLGSSYNEQFF,TGTGCCAGCAGCTCCAGGGTGCTAGGGAGCTCCTACAATGAGCAGTTCTTC
TRBJ2-7,TRBV5-4,.,.,CASSLEMTRGGYEQYF,TGTGCCAGCAGCTTAGAAATGACTAGAGGCGGGTACGAGCAGTACTTC
TRBJ1-2,TRBV21-1,.,.,CASSNGTTNYGYTF,TGTGCCAGCAGCAACGGGACAACTAACTATGGCTACACCTTC
TRBJ2-1,TRBV30,few,.,CAWSPNSGEQFF,TGTGCCTGGAGTCCAAACTCCGGTGAGCAGTTCTTC
TRBJ2-5,TRBV9,.,TRBD2,CASSVAPLTSGSETQYF,TGTGCCAGCAGCGTAGCACCTCTAACTAGCGGGAGCGAGACCCAGTACTTC
TRBJ2-7,TRBV6-2/TRBV6-3,.,.,CASKIGSGISYEQYF,TGTGCCAGCAAGATAGGGTCCGGGATCTCCTACGAGCAGTACTTC
TRBJ2-7,TRBV29-1,.,TRBD1,CSVFGGDRGEQYF,TGCAGCGTTTTTGGAGGGGACAGGGGTGAGCAGTACTTC
TRBJ2-7,TRBV29-1,many,TRBD1,CSGTGTGNYEQYF,TGCAGCGGGACCGGGACAGGGAACTACGAGCAGTACTTC
TRBJ1-2,TRBV6-1,.,TRBD1,CASSSRGLGSGYTF,TGTGCCAGCAGTTCGAGGGGGCTAGGCTCTGGCTACACCTTC
TRBJ2-4,TRBV20-1,few,TRBD2,CSARDLGGRKTKNIQYF,TGCAGTGCTAGAGATCTGGGGGGGAGGAAGACCAAAAACATTCAGTACTTC
TRBJ1-6,TRBV7-2,.,.,CASSDNRISPLHF,TGTGCCAGCAGCGATAACAGGATTTCACCCCTCCACTTT
TRBJ2-5,TRBV20-1,many,.,CSARDLKGGGQETQYF,TGCAGTGCTAGAGATCTCAAGGGGGGGGGTCAAGAGACCCAGTACTTC
TRBJ2-4,TRBV4-3,.,.,CASSQDRYQDGFNIQYF,TGCGCCAGCAGCCAAGATCGTTATCAAGACGGATTTAACATTCAGTACTTC
TRBJ1-1,TRBV5-1,.,.,CASTPGGRANTEAFF,TGCGCCAGCACCCCGGGGGGCAGGGCGAACACTGAAGCTTTCTTT
TRBJ2-3,TRBV13,.,.,CASSLDSVQDTQYF,TGTGCCAGCAGCTTGGACAGTGTGCAAGATACGCAGTATTTT